This TCR beta chain was recorded in a study of blood T cell repertoires in COVID-19. The CDR3 consists of 15 residues. The repertoire was sequenced with immunoSEQ multiplex PCR; TCRdb's copy has only in-frame clones and lacks some. The sample includes some 250,000 clones, around four fifths of them seen just once. Clinical histories supplied by participants themselves formed the basis of cohort assignment. Symptom resolution, clearance, or two negative PCRs marked donors in Cohort 3 as recovered. The chain combines TRBV21-1 with TRBJ1-5; the listed D gene, TRBD1, was not tested against the DNA. TRBV21-1 is tagged as a pseudogene. The receptor was derived from a man aged 35-49 years who had recovered from COVID-19. The sequenced sample consisted of PBMCs or T cells enriched from blood (not recorded which). The chain's CDR3 is CARIRQGAYNQPQHF. DNA of the CDR3: TGTGCCAGGATAAGACAGGGGGCTTACAATCAGCCCCAGCATTTT.